The 2 T cell receptor beta chains below come from one sample, sequenced in a study of beta chain features in type 1 diabetes (dated by TCRdb to 2016 to 2019). Results and caveats for the whole study, not just this receptor: In all four CD4+ subsets, TCRB CDR3 length was moderately but significantly shorter in type 1 diabetes patients.

To prepare the library, the immunoSEQ multiplex PCR assay was applied. All of the isolated RNA was reverse transcribed with the High Capacity cDNA Reverse Transcription Kit, so expressed TCRB transcripts were sequenced. TCRdb limited this immuneACCESS table to in-frame rearrangements with V and J called. A share of clones is missing; checked studies link under half to unresolved V genes, and the rest is unexplained. This sample comprises about 710,000 clones, over 11% of them detected only once. Together, the top ten hold around 0.04% of the sample. The antigens for these receptors are not known. Sequencing was performed on naive CD4+ T cells from blood. The cell subset or site label on this specimen signifies: true naive CD4+ T cells. These TCRs come from a man between 18 and 35 years old with type 1 diabetes.

V and J are TRBV10-1 and TRBJ2-7; D might be TRBD1 or TRBD2, each matching 5 bases. The CDR3 has 14 amino acids. With 1 base removed from V and 3 bases from J, the gap between germline ends came to 10 bases. Germline V gene sequence: CDR1 WNHNN, CDR2 SYGVQD (reference sequence). CDR3 sequence: CASSELGELYEQYF. The CDR3 region has the DNA TGCGCCAGCAGTGAGTTGGGGGAGCTCTACGAGCAGTACTTC.

This clone was seen more than once but under ten times. J is TRBJ2-1 and V is TRBV12-5; possibly TRBD1 for D (6 bases). V lost 0 bases and J lost 6, with 15 bases in between. Germline V CDR1 and CDR2: LGHNT, FRNRAP. The CDR3 length is 16 residues. The chain's CDR3 is CASGLVLGDTGNEQFF. The CDR3 DNA reads as TGTGCTAGTGGTTTGGTACTCGGGGACACTGGCAATGAGCAGTTCTTC.